The 20 T cell receptor beta chains presented below share a single source sample, sequenced in a study of T cell responses to AZD1222 COVID-19 vaccine. The method was immunoSEQ multiplex PCR; TCRdb's version includes in-frame clones alone and lacks a portion of them. The repertoire has over 150,000 clones, roughly 90% of them found once; the top ten carry around 5.5%. The specimen comprised peripheral blood, sampled on day 0 of AZD1222 vaccination. These TCRs come from an adult in good health.

The chain combines TRBV6-6 with TRBJ2-7; 7 positions match TRBD2. The CDR3 sequence is 14 residues long. V was clipped by 2 bases and J by 2 bases; unmatched bases: 3. CDR1 MNHNY and CDR2 SVGAGI come from the germline V gene (reference sequence). CDR3 sequence: CASSYGGSPYEQYF. The CDR3, as DNA: TGTGCCAGCAGTTACGGCGGGAGCCCCTACGAGCAGTACTTC.

Only one count was recorded for this clone. The chain recombines TRBV15 with TRBJ1-1; D ambiguous. The CDR3 is 11 residues long. With 6 bases removed from V and 6 bases from J, the gap between germline ends came to 8 bases. The germline gives CDR1 LNHNV, CDR2 YYDKDF (reference sequence). The CDR3 DNA reads TGTGCCACCAGGTGGACCCCTGAAGCTTTCTTT. This codes for CATRWTPEAFF. The whole variable domain, remainder taken from reference TRBV15 and TRBJ1-1, is DAMVIQNPRYQVTQFGKPVTLSCSQTLNHNVMYWYQQKSSQAPKLLFHYYDKDFNNEADTPDNFQSRRPNTSFCFLDIRSPGLGDTAMYLCATRWTPEAFFGQGTRLTVV.

The V and J genes are TRBV28 and TRBJ1-2, with D tentatively TRBD1 (5 bases). Trimming took off 3 bases at V and 2 bases at J, with 13 bases between the two ends. CDR3 length: 15 amino acids. Germline CDR1 MDHEN, CDR2 SYDVKM. This CDR3 reads CASSFQGPLNYGYTF. The CDR3 nucleotides are TGTGCCAGCAGTTTTCAGGGTCCATTGAACTATGGCTACACCTTC.

The V call is TRBV19, the J call TRBJ1-1, with D possibly being TRBD1 (5 bases). Trimming removed 2 bases at V and 4 bases at J, with 11 bases between. The CDR3 totals 14 residues. Germline values: CDR1 LNHDA, CDR2 SQIVND (reference sequence). The CDR3 here is CASSISGPGTEAFF. The DNA of the CDR3 is TGTGCCAGTAGTATATCAGGGCCGGGCACTGAAGCTTTCTTT. Full variable domain (outside the CDR3, taken from reference TRBV19 and TRBJ1-1): DGGITQSPKYLFRKEGQNVTLSCEQNLNHDAMYWYRQDPGQGLRLIYYSQIVNDFQKGDIAEGYSVSREKKESFPLTVTSAQKNPTAFYLCASSISGPGTEAFFGQGTRLTVV.

V gene TRBV7-9 combines with J gene TRBJ1-1, with D perhaps TRBD1 (5 bases). The CDR3 spans 13 residues. V was pared by 1 base and J by 4 bases, with 7 bases between. The V gene's germline CDR1 is SEHNR and CDR2 FQNEAQ (reference sequence). This CDR3 is CASSLGGVTEAFF. CDR3 nucleotide sequence: TGTGCCAGCAGCTTAGGGGGGGTCACTGAAGCTTTCTTT.

The J gene is TRBJ1-1, the V gene TRBV7-6; TRBD1 is a possible D gene (6 bases). This CDR3 is built from 15 residues. With 1 base removed from V and 0 bases from J, the gap between germline ends came to 9 bases. CDR1 SGHVS and CDR2 FNYEAQ come from the germline V gene. CDR3 nucleotides: TGTGCCAGCAGCTTAGTAGGGGGTATGAACACTGAAGCTTTCTTT. As protein: CASSLVGGMNTEAFF.

This rearrangement joins TRBV7-6 to TRBJ1-3, with a weak D call TRBD1 (5 bases). V was trimmed by 0 bases and J by 0 bases, leaving 9 bases between them. CDR3 length: 16 amino acids. The germline V gene has CDR1 SGHVS and CDR2 FNYEAQ. The CDR3 spells CASSLAVTASGNTIYF. CDR3 in DNA: TGTGCCAGCAGCTTAGCGGTGACAGCCTCTGGAAACACCATATATTTT.

The CDR3: CASSHGTNTGELFF. CDR3 coding DNA: TGTGCCAGCAGCCATGGTACGAACACCGGGGAGCTGTTTTTT. The genes are TRBV7-3 and TRBJ2-2; D not resolved. Trimming took off 5 bases at V and 0 bases at J, with 7 bases between the two ends. The CDR3 totals 14 residues. Germline V lookup: CDR1 SGHTA, CDR2 FQGTGA.

This chain connects TRBV5-1 to TRBJ2-7, with TRBD1 matching over 9 bases. V shed 4 bases and J 3 bases; nucleotides not matched to a gene: 8. In germline, CDR1 is SGHRS, CDR2 YFSETQ. The CDR3 runs to 15 residues. DNA for the CDR3: TGCGCCAGCAGCGCAACTCCGGGACAGGGCTACGAGCAGTACTTC. It specifies CASSATPGQGYEQYF.

The chain couples TRBV5-6 to TRBJ2-7; D might be TRBD1 (5 bases). The CDR3 is 17 amino acids. With 0 bases removed from V and 3 bases from J, the gap between germline ends came to 19 bases. The germline V gene encodes CDR1 SGHDT and CDR2 YYEEEE. The CDR3 nucleotides read TGTGCCAGCAGCTTGGTCCCCTCAGGGAATCTTGGCTACGAGCAGTACTTC. This gives the protein CASSLVPSGNLGYEQYF.

This chain joins TRBV6-4 and TRBJ2-5, with 12 bases lining up with TRBD1. Per germline, CDR1 MRHNA and CDR2 SNTAGT. This CDR3 contains 14 residues. V was pared by 7 bases and J by 4 bases, with 4 bases of the junction left unmatched. CDR3 loop: CASTRDRGRETQYF. The CDR3 DNA sequence: TGTGCCAGCACCAGGGACAGGGGGCGAGAGACCCAGTACTTC.

This chain links TRBV6-6 with TRBJ1-5; D gene unclear. The germline CDR1 and CDR2 sequences are MNHNY and SVGAGI (reference sequence). The V end lost 5 bases, the J end lost 0 bases, and 8 bases lay between the germline ends. The CDR3 has 14 residues. CDR3 DNA sequence: TGTGCCAGCAGTCCCGAGGTTAGCAATCAGCCCCAGCATTTT. It codes for CASSPEVSNQPQHF.

The J gene is TRBJ1-2, the V gene TRBV2, with TRBD1 identical over 9 bases. Germline-derived CDR1 and CDR2 are SNHLY and FYNNEI. With 9 bases clipped from V and 6 bases from J, the junction kept 2 bases outside the gene matches. The CDR3 length is 11 residues. CDR3 sequence: CARGTGNGYTF. CDR3 sequence (DNA): TGTGCCAGGGGGACAGGGAATGGCTACACCTTC.

This clone qualifies as medium-sized. The CDR3 DNA follows: TGTGCCAGCAGACTAGGACAAGAGGAATCTCAGCCCCAGCATTTT. As protein: CASRLGQEESQPQHF. V and J are TRBV4-2 and TRBJ1-5; D may be TRBD1 (5 bases). The CDR3 covers 15 residues. Per germline, CDR1 LGHNA and CDR2 YNFKEQ. Trimming stripped 6 bases from V and 6 bases from J, with 18 bases between.

The chain recombines TRBV28 with TRBJ2-1, with D perhaps TRBD2 (6 bases). Germline V lookup: CDR1 MDHEN, CDR2 SYDVKM. This CDR3 is built from 15 residues. V was clipped by 7 bases and J by 5 bases, with 18 bases between them. The CDR3 DNA reads TGTGCCAGCACCTGGCCAGGGCGGGGAGACAATGAGCAGTTCTTC. This gives the protein CASTWPGRGDNEQFF.

J is TRBJ1-2 and V is TRBV5-4, with 10 bases identical to TRBD1. V lost 5 bases, J lost 4 bases, and 5 bases stayed unmatched. Germline CDR1 SGHNT, CDR2 YYREEE (reference sequence). This CDR3 has 14 residues. This CDR3 reads CASRPTGGSYGYTF. CDR3 DNA: TGTGCCAGCAGACCGACAGGGGGCTCCTATGGCTACACCTTC.

The chain uses TRBV6-2 or TRBV6-3 and TRBJ2-1; possibly TRBD2 for D (5 bases). The CDR3 has 15 residues. Trimming removed 4 bases at V and 4 bases at J, with 14 bases between. Looked up from germline, CDR1 is MNHEY and CDR2 is SVGEGT. CDR3 protein: CASSSLIRGYNEQFF. CDR3 bases: TGTGCCAGCAGTTCCCTCATTCGGGGTTACAATGAGCAGTTCTTC.

The chain has TRBV24-1 and TRBJ2-2, with D perhaps TRBD1 (5 bases). The CDR3 is made up of 14 amino acids. V shed 6 bases and J shed 0 bases, with 7 bases lying between them. In germline, CDR1 is KGHDR, CDR2 SFDVKD. The CDR3 region has the DNA TGTGCCACCAGTCCAGGGACGAACACCGGGGAGCTGTTTTTT. Translating gives CATSPGTNTGELFF.

V is TRBV27 and J is TRBJ2-1; tentative D call: TRBD2 (6 bases). Germline CDR1 and CDR2: MNHEY and SMNVEV (reference sequence). Deletions cut 3 bases from V and 0 bases from J, with 15 bases between. The CDR3 covers 17 residues. Here the CDR3 reads CASSLSPRGISYNEQFF. CDR3 nucleotides: TGTGCCAGCAGTTTGTCCCCTCGGGGGATCTCCTACAATGAGCAGTTCTTC.

This clone was counted a single time. The chain joins TRBV5-1 to TRBJ2-7; 7 positions agree with TRBD2. Trimming took 0 bases from V and 2 from J; bases not matched to a gene: 5. Germline V gene lookup returns CDR1 SGHRS and CDR2 YFSETQ. The CDR3 totals 15 residues. CDR3 nucleotides: TGCGCCAGCAGCTTGGCGGGGGAGGGACCCTACGAGCAGTACTTC. Translation: CASSLAGEGPYEQYF.